This T cell receptor (beta chain) was obtained from a study of T cell repertoires in cytomegalovirus infection (dated by TCRdb to between 2019 and 2020). Describing the broader study: Because public TCR beta signatures pointed to carriage of CMV infection together with the matching HLA type, the HLA type of each donor mattered for the analysis. Overall study outcomes, separate from this receptor: In both this cohort and an independent cohort of 352 donors, the cumulative frequency of public TCR beta family members distinguished carriers of CMV infection plus the relevant HLA type. In the ex vivo response, HLA-C-restricted CMV-specific TCR beta clonotypes were dominant, and in two of eight donors the single most frequent clonotype came from this HLA-C-restricted group.

This clonotype occurred a few times. The specificity of this receptor is unknown. Base qualities were left out, and no much larger clone turns up one base away. The CDR3, cysteine through phenylalanine, is 15 amino acids long. The kept DNA is CDR3 alone, 45 bases in frame from the first base. Taken from the germline V gene, the CDR1 and CDR2 loops are ENHRY and SYGVKD. The germline ends are 13 bases apart after V is trimmed by 7 bases and J by 0 bases. Sequencing was carried out with an Illumina HiSeq 1500. In-frame beta chains were kept once TCRdb had trimmed the public reads at Q25 with fastp and called clones with MiXCR. Records with the same CDR3 protein are collapsed into one entry carrying the most frequent genes and DNA. This sample comprises more than 400,000 distinct CDR3 sequences, roughly 29% of them detected only once. About 13% of the sample goes to the ten largest clones.

The TCR was taken from a human donor in good health (CMV status not recorded). Some clones in this sample may be carry-over from other donors' samples. The V and J segments used are TRBV10-3 and TRBJ2-1; possibly the D gene is TRBD2, per 5 matching bases. The sequenced sample consisted of PBMCs. The CDR3 sequence is CAITDSVNSYNEQFF. The DNA is TGTGCCATCACCGATAGCGTAAACTCCTACAATGAGCAGTTCTTC.